This T cell receptor (beta chain) is from a study of OX40 agonist ivuxolimab in advanced cancers. Study summary: There were three patients with partial responses, one having hepatocellular carcinoma and two cutaneous melanoma. Study results and caveats: Partial responders treated at 0.1-3.0 mg/kg exhibited clonal expansion among the lowest measured. More expanded clones were found, on average, in CD8+ than in CD4+ T cells.

Some clones are missing from TCRdb's copy, which holds only in-frame ones; the method was immunoSEQ multiplex PCR. Among tens of thousands of clones, 83% were seen once, and the ten largest hold 3% to 3.5%. To note about this clone: What it binds is unknown.

The source is an adult with an advanced solid tumor such as melanoma, head and neck, liver or kidney cancer. The sample here was CD4+ or CD8+ T cells sorted from blood, taken in a trial of the OX40 agonist ivuxolimab.

The CDR3 is CASSVLAGSTDTQYF. CDR3 DNA sequence: TGTGCCAGCAGCGTACTAGCGGGGAGCACAGATACGCAGTATTTT. This sequence joins TRBV9 and TRBJ2-3; the match to TRBD2 covers 9 bases. Germline V gene lookup returns CDR1 SGDLS and CDR2 YYNGEE. V lost 1 base to trimming and J lost 0 bases; unmatched junction nucleotides: 0. This CDR3 spans 15 amino acids.